Listed here are 8 T cell receptor beta chains from one sample, sequenced in a study of human T cells and chemical hapten exposure. Time point meaning: healthy volunteer bleed at 2 weeks. The starting material, unfractionated whole blood, was used for total RNA extraction. TCRdb analysed the RACE reads with MiXCR anew, one entry per CDR3 protein. Among more than 70,000 distinct CDR3 sequences listed, around 9% were seen once. Sequenced material: whole blood. These receptor sequences come from a female donor in good health. Some clones in this sample may be carry-over from other donors' samples.

This clonotype was seen many times. The rearrangement links TRBV24-1 to TRBJ1-1, with D perhaps TRBD1 (5 bases). The V end was cut by 5 bases, the J end by 5 bases, with 5 bases between. CDR1 and CDR2 (germline): KGHDR, SFDVKD. The CDR3 has 11 residues. The CDR3 protein is CATSGGTEAFF. The CDR3 coding sequence is TGTGCCACCAGTGGGGGGACTGAAGCTTTCTTT.

The rearrangement links TRBV5-1 to TRBJ1-1, with D perhaps TRBD1 (5 bases). The CDR3 covers 15 residues. V gave up 5 bases and J gave up 4 bases, with 18 bases separating them. The germline gives CDR1 SGHRS, CDR2 YFSETQ. As DNA, the CDR3 is TGCGCCAGCAGTCCTGACAGACTGTCGATCACTGAAGCTTTCTTT. This encodes CASSPDRLSITEAFF.

Only a few counts were recorded for this clonotype. The gene calls are TRBV24-1 and TRBJ2-7, with D perhaps matching TRBD1 or TRBD2 (5 bases each). V dropped 5 bases and J dropped 7 bases, with 14 bases sitting between them. Germline lookup yields CDR1 KGHDR and CDR2 SFDVKD. CDR3 length equals 13 residues. CDR3: CATSAGTPREQYF. The CDR3 DNA is TGTGCCACCAGTGCGGGGACCCCTCGTGAGCAGTACTTC.

This clonotype was found a few times. V and J are TRBV20-1 and TRBJ1-2; D unclear. Per germline, CDR1 DFQATT and CDR2 SNEGSKA (reference sequence). CDR3 length equals 12 residues. The CDR3, as DNA: TGCAGACCCGCGGGGAGGAACTATGGCTACACCTTC. Amino acids: CRPAGRNYGYTF.

This clonotype is classed as medium-sized. The rearrangement joins TRBV6-4 to TRBJ2-3; 7 nucleotides match TRBD1. This CDR3 is 14 amino acids long. Germline CDR1 reads MRHNA; CDR2 reads SNTAGT. V shed 0 bases, J shed 4 bases, and the junction held 1 base outside the gene matches. The chain's CDR3 is CASSDSGGADTQYF. The DNA for the CDR3 is TGTGCCAGCAGTGACTCAGGGGGCGCAGATACGCAGTATTTT.

This clonotype was seen a handful of times. V gene TRBV20-1 combines with J gene TRBJ2-2; TRBD2 matches at 12 bases. V dropped 5 bases and J dropped 5; count of bases not matched to a gene: 3. Looked up from germline, CDR1 is DFQATT and CDR2 is SNEGSKA (reference sequence). CDR3 length: 14 amino acids. CDR3 residues: CSASGTSGTGELFF. The CDR3 DNA reads TGCAGTGCTTCCGGGACTAGCGGGACCGGGGAGCTGTTTTTT.

In its sample, this clonotype was seen once. The chain carries TRBV29-1 and TRBJ1-2; no definite D call. The germline V gene has CDR1 SQVTM and CDR2 ANQGSEA. The ends were cut back, 0 bases at V and 0 bases at J, with 8 bases in the middle. The CDR3 spans 14 residues. The CDR3 spells CSVEEGTANYGYTF. In DNA, the CDR3 is TGCAGCGTTGAAGAGGGAACTGCTAACTATGGCTACACCTTC. The entire variable domain, with the rest obtained from reference TRBV29-1 and TRBJ1-2, is as follows: SAVISQKPSRDICQRGTSLTIQCQVDSQVTMMFWYRQQPGQSLTLIATANQGSEATYESGFVIDKFPISRPNLTFSTLTVSNMSPEDSSIYLCSVEEGTANYGYTFGSGTRLTVV.

This clonotype came up a few times. This rearrangement joins TRBV19 to TRBJ2-5; 7 nucleotides agree with TRBD1. V was pared by 6 bases and J by 7 bases, with 17 bases of the junction left unmatched. The CDR3 has 16 residues. Germline V gene sequence: CDR1 LNHDA, CDR2 SQIVND (reference sequence). The CDR3 nucleotides are TGTGCCAGTAGCTTTTTGACAGGGACCTACCAGGGGACCCAGTACTTC. Translation: CASSFLTGTYQGTQYF.